These T cell receptor beta chains were read from a single sample in a study of graft-versus-host responses after intestinal transplantation. Profiling relied on immunoSEQ multiplex PCR, and the TCRdb table lists in-frame clones only, not all of them. Of around 9,400 clones listed, over 90% are singletons. The sequencing used bone marrow, collected about 530 days after intestinal transplantation. The source is a human patient who received an intestinal transplant, so some T cells may come from the graft donor. The CDR3 runs from the conserved cysteine through the conserved F or W. The order of the fields is D gene, clone size, J gene, V gene, CDR3 DNA, CDR3 protein. A D gene is named only where the DNA matches it firmly. Clone size, where shown, is once, few, many, or a class for clones that have expanded.

TRBD2 | NA | TRBJ2-1 | TRBV28 | TGTGCCAGCAGTTCGGGGACTAGCCTGCAGTTCTTC | CASSSGTSLQFF
NA | NA | TRBJ1-5 | TRBV28 | TGTGCCAGCAGTTCACGACAGGTTCACAATCAGCCCCAGCATTTT | CASSSRQVHNQPQHF
NA | NA | TRBJ2-1 | TRBV9 | TGTGCCAGCAGCGTAGAAGGAAGTAGCCCCTACAATGAGCAGTTCTTC | CASSVEGSSPYNEQFF
TRBD2 | once | TRBJ2-2 | TRBV9 | TGTGCCAGCAGCGGTAGCGGGGAGAACACCGGGGAGCTGTTTTTT | CASSGSGENTGELFF
NA | NA | TRBJ2-1 | TRBV7-3 | TGTGCCAGCAGCTTAACCCCCTCAGGGGCACGGTCCTACAATGAGCAGTTCTTC | CASSLTPSGARSYNEQFF
TRBD1 | once | TRBJ2-7 | TRBV10-2 | TGCGCCACCACGACAGGGTACGCCTACGAGCAGTACTTC | CATTTGYAYEQYF
NA | NA | TRBJ2-3 | TRBV6-5 | TGTGCCAGCAGTACGGGCAGCCTGGGGGATACGCAGTATTTT | CASSTGSLGDTQYF
TRBD2 | NA | TRBJ2-7 | TRBV13 | TGTGCCAGCAGCAGAGGGACTAGCCTCTACGAGCAGTACTTC | CASSRGTSLYEQYF
NA | NA | TRBJ1-2 | TRBV4-2 | TGTGCCAGCAGCCAAGGGGGATCAGGGGACGGCTATGGCTACACCTTC | CASSQGGSGDGYGYTF
TRBD1 | NA | TRBJ1-2 | TRBV28 | TGTGCCAGCAGTTCAGGACAGGGCGTTGTCAATGGCTACACCTTC | CASSSGQGVVNGYTF
TRBD2 | NA | TRBJ2-1 | TRBV6-5 | TGTGCCAGCAGTTACTCCCTAGCGGGAGTAGCGTATGAGCAGTTCTTC | CASSYSLAGVAYEQFF
TRBD1 | NA | TRBJ2-1 | TRBV2 | TGTGCCAGCAGAGGGACAGGGGGGTACAATGAGCAGTTCTTC | CASRGTGGYNEQFF
NA | NA | TRBJ2-1 | TRBV27 | TGTGCCACCCTAAGGTCAGGCGAGCAGTTCTTC | CATLRSGEQFF
NA | NA | TRBJ2-6 | TRBV4-1 | TGCGCCAGCAGCTTACGGACAGCTGGGGCCAACGTCCTGACTTTC | CASSLRTAGANVLTF
NA | NA | TRBJ1-5 | TRBV5-6 | TGTGCCAGCAGCGGGCAGGGTGGCAATCAGCCCCAGCATTTT | CASSGQGGNQPQHF
TRBD1 | NA | TRBJ2-7 | TRBV11-3 | TGTGCCAGCAGCGATAGGACAGGGTCCTCCTACGAGCAGTACTTC | CASSDRTGSSYEQYF
NA | NA | TRBJ1-2 | TRBV4-2 | TGTGCCAGCAGCCAGCGGACAGACAACTATGGCTACACCTTC | CASSQRTDNYGYTF
TRBD2 | NA | TRBJ2-7 | TRBV6-5 | TGTGCCAGCAGCTTGACTAGCGGCCTCTCCTACGAGCAGTACTTC | CASSLTSGLSYEQYF
TRBD1 | NA | TRBJ1-2 | TRBV19 | TGTGCCAGTAGTACGACAGGGTGGGGTGGCTATGGCTACACCTTC | CASSTTGWGGYGYTF
NA | NA | TRBJ2-5 | TRBV27 | TGTGCCAGCAGTTTCGCGGGAAAAGAGACCCAGTACTTC | CASSFAGKETQYF
NA | NA | TRBJ1-1 | TRBV19 | TGTGCCAGTAGTCTTATTCCGGACAGGAACACTGAAGCTTTCTTT | CASSLIPDRNTEAFF
NA | NA | TRBJ2-3 | TRBV14 | TGTGCCAGCAGCCAAGACTGGCTTAGCACAGATACGCAGTATTTT | CASSQDWLSTDTQYF
NA | NA | TRBJ2-2 | TRBV7-9 | TGTGCCAGCAGCTTAACGTCTGCGTCCGGGGAGCTGTTTTTT | CASSLTSASGELFF
NA | NA | TRBJ2-5 | TRBV2 | TGTGCCAGCAGCCAATGGGCAGGGGCGGAGACCCAGTACTTC | CASSQWAGAETQYF
NA | NA | TRBJ1-5 | TRBV6-7 | TGTGCCAGCAGTTTAAGAGCAGTGGGGAGGAATCAGCCCCAGCATTTT | CASSLRAVGRNQPQHF
TRBD2 | NA | TRBJ2-2 | TRBV5-4 | TGTGCCAGCACCCCGGGACTAGCGGGAGGCGGGGAGCTGTTTTTT | CASTPGLAGGGELFF
TRBD1 | NA | TRBJ2-1 | TRBV19 | TGTGCCAGTAGGGCTCAGGGGGCTGAGGACAATGAGCAGTTCTTC | CASRAQGAEDNEQFF
TRBD2 | NA | TRBJ2-1 | TRBV25-1 | TGTGCCAGCAGTGCGGGAGCGGGAGATTGGGGCAATGAGCAGTTCTTC | CASSAGAGDWGNEQFF
TRBD2 | NA | TRBJ2-1 | TRBV11-2 | TGTGCCAGCAGCCCTAGTTTAGCGGGAGGGTACAATGAGCAGTTCTTC | CASSPSLAGGYNEQFF
TRBD2 | NA | TRBJ2-7 | TRBV5-4 | TGTGCCAGCAGCTTATATAGCGGGTTCTCCTACGAGCAGTACTTC | CASSLYSGFSYEQYF
NA | NA | TRBJ2-1 | TRBV15 | TGTGCCACCAGCAGAGATACGAATGAGCAGTTCTTC | CATSRDTNEQFF
TRBD1 | NA | TRBJ1-1 | TRBV27 | TGTGCCAGCCAGAGAGGGGGCCTGAACACTGAAGCTTTCTTT | CASQRGGLNTEAFF
TRBD2 | NA | TRBJ2-2 | TRBV10-3 | TGTGCCATCAGACTAGCGCTCGGGGAGCTGTTTTTT | CAIRLALGELFF
NA | NA | TRBJ1-5 | TRBV28 | TGTGCCAGCAGTTTAGTATCTGGGGGCAATCAGCCCCAGCATTTT | CASSLVSGGNQPQHF
NA | NA | TRBJ1-4 | TRBV5-1 | TGCGCCAGCACGGGCGCAACTAATGAAAAACTGTTTTTT | CASTGATNEKLFF
NA | NA | TRBJ2-7 | TRBV7-9 | TGTGCCAGCAGCTTAGTGTACGAGCAGTACTTC | CASSLVYEQYF
TRBD2 | NA | TRBJ2-7 | TRBV6-1 | TGTGCCAGCAGTGCCCGACTAGCGGGAGAGGTCGAGCAGTACTTC | CASSARLAGEVEQYF
NA | NA | TRBJ2-3 | TRBV4-2 | TGTGCCAGCAGCCTCCCGGAGACAGGAAACACAGATACGCAGTATTTT | CASSLPETGNTDTQYF
NA | once | TRBJ2-7 | TRBV18 | TGTGCCAGCTCACCATCCGGGGGCCTTTGGTACGAGCAGTACTTC | CASSPSGGLWYEQYF
TRBD2 | NA | TRBJ2-7 | TRBV15 | TGTGCCACCAGCAGAGTCTGGCTAGCGGGAGACGGCGAGCAGTACTTC | CATSRVWLAGDGEQYF
TRBD2 | NA | TRBJ2-7 | TRBV4-2 | TGTGCCAGCAGCCAACTAGCGGCCTCCTACGAGCAGTACTTC | CASSQLAASYEQYF
NA | NA | TRBJ2-5 | TRBV5-1 | TGCGCCAGCAGCTCACTCCGGGACAAGGGCGGGGAGACCCAGTACTTC | CASSSLRDKGGETQYF
TRBD2 | NA | TRBJ2-7 | TRBV19 | TGTGCCACCTCGGGACTAGCCGGGTACCCGGGCGAGCAGTACTTC | CATSGLAGYPGEQYF
TRBD1 | once | TRBJ1-2 | TRBV6-5 | TGTGCCAGCAGTTATGACAGGGGCTGGGATGGCTACACCTTC | CASSYDRGWDGYTF
NA | NA | TRBJ2-5 | TRBV5-8 | TGTGCCAGCAGCTTGGCGGGGCTGGGTGAAGAGACCCAGTACTTC | CASSLAGLGEETQYF
NA | NA | TRBJ2-5 | TRBV5-1 | TGCGCCAGCAGCCGGATGTTTAAGACCCAGTACTTC | CASSRMFKTQYF
TRBD2 | NA | TRBJ2-1 | TRBV7-3 | TGTGCCAGCAGCCGGACTAGCGGCTTAACGAGTGAGCAGTTCTTC | CASSRTSGLTSEQFF
NA | NA | TRBJ1-1 | TRBV6-5 | TGTGCCAGCAGTTACTCCGGGGGGAAGTCCCCTGAAGCTTTCTTT | CASSYSGGKSPEAFF
NA | NA | TRBJ1-5 | TRBV28 | TGTGCCAGCAACCCGGACAGTCTTCAGCCCCAGCATTTT | CASNPDSLQPQHF
NA | NA | TRBJ1-2 | TRBV4-3 | TGCGCCAGCAGCCAAGACACCAGGGTCACCTATGGCTACACCTTC | CASSQDTRVTYGYTF
NA | NA | TRBJ2-7 | TRBV6-1 | TGTGCCAGCAGTGCGGGCGGCGAGCAGTACTTC | CASSAGGEQYF
NA | NA | TRBJ2-7 | TRBV19 | TGTGCCAGTAGTCCAGCACAGGGCCCCTCCTACGAGCAGTACTTC | CASSPAQGPSYEQYF
NA | NA | TRBJ1-1 | TRBV4-1 | TGTGCCAGCAGCCAGGCCAGGGGAATGAACACTGAAGCTTTCTTT | CASSQARGMNTEAFF
NA | NA | TRBJ1-2 | TRBV10-3 | TGTGCCATCAGTGAGTCGCTTACAGGACCTCTGGGCTACACCTTC | CAISESLTGPLGYTF
NA | NA | TRBJ2-5 | TRBV5-5 | TGTGCCAGCAGCTTGGTACCGGGGGCGATACGAGGAGAGACCCAGTACTTC | CASSLVPGAIRGETQYF
TRBD1 | NA | TRBJ1-1 | TRBV18 | TGTGCCAGCTCCAAGGAAGGGGGCTACACTGAAGCTTTCTTT | CASSKEGGYTEAFF
NA | NA | TRBJ2-4 | TRBV19 | TGTGCCAGTAGAGAGGACAGAGCGTCGGCCAAAAACATTCAGTACTTC | CASREDRASAKNIQYF
NA | NA | TRBJ2-1 | TRBV5-1 | TGCGCCAGCAGCTTGATTATAGAGGTTGGCAATGAGCAGTTCTTC | CASSLIIEVGNEQFF
NA | NA | TRBJ1-4 | TRBV18 | TGTGCCAGCTCACCTCAACAGGGAGACATTGCTAATGAAAAACTGTTTTTT | CASSPQQGDIANEKLFF